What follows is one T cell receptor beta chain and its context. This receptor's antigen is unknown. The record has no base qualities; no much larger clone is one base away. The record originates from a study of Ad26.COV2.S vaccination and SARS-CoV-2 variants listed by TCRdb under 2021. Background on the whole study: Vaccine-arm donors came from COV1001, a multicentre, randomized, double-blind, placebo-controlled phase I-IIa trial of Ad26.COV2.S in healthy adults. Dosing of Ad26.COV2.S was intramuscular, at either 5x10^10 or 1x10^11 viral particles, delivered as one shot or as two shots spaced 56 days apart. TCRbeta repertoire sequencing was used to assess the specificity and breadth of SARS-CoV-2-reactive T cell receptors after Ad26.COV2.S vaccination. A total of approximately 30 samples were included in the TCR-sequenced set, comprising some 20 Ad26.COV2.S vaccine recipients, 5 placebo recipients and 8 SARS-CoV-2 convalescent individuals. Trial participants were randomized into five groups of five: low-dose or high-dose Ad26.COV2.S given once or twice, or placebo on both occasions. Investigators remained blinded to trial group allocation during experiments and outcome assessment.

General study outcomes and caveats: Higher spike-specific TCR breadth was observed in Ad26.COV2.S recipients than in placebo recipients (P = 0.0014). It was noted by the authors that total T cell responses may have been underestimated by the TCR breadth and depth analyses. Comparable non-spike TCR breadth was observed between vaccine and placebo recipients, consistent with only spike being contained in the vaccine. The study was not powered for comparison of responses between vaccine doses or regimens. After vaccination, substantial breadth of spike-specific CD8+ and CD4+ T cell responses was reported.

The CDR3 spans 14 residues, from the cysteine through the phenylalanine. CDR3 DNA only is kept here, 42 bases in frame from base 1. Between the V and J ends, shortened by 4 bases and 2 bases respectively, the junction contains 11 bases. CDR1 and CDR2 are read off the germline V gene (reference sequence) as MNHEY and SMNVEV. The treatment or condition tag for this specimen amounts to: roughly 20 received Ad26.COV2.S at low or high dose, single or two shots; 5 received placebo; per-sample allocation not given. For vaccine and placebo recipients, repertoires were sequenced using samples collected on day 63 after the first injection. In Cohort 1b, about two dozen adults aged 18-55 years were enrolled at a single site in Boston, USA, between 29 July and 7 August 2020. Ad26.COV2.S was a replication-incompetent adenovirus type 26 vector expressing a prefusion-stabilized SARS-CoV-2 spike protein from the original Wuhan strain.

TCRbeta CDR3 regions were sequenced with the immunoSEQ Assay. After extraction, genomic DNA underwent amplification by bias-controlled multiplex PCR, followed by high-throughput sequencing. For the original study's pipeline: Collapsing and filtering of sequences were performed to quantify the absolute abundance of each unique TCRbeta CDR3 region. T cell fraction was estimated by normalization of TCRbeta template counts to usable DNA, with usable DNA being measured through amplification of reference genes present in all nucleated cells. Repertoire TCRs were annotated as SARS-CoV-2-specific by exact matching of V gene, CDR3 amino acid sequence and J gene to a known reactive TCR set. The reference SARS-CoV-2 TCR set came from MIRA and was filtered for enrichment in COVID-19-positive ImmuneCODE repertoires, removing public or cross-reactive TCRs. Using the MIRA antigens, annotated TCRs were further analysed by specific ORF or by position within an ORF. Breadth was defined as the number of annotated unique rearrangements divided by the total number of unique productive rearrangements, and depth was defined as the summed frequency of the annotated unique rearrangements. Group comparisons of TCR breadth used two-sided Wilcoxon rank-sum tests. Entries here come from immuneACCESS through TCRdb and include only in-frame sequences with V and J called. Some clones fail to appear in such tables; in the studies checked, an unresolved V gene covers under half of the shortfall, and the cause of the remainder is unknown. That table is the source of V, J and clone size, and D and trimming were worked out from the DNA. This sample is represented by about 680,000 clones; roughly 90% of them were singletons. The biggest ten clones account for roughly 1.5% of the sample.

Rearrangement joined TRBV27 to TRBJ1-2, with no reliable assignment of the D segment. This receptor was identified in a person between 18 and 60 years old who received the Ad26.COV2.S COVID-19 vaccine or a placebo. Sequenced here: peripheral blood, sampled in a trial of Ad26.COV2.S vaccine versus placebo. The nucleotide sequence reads TGTGCCAGCAGTTCCTCAACAGCAAACTATGGCTACACCTTC. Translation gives CASSSSTANYGYTF.